The rows below give T cell receptor beta chains drawn from one sample of a study of shared clonotypes between healthy human individuals. The data were produced by immunoSEQ multiplex PCR, yet TCRdb's version contains in-frame clones alone and is incomplete. The sample lists hundreds of thousands of clones; around 78% were seen once. What was sequenced was PBMCs. The receptors shown here come from a woman between 35 and 50 years old in good health. Some clones in this sample may be carry-over from other donors' samples. Each CDR3 is given with its conserved first and last residue. A D gene is named only where the DNA matches it firmly. Expanded clones are given a class, and other clones once, few, many or no size at all.

- TRBJ2-5 - TRBV5-1 CASSQKPGSLGETQYF TGCGCCAGCAGCCAGAAACCAGGGAGTCTGGGAGAGACCCAGTACTTC
- TRBJ2-7 TRBD1 TRBV5-5 CASSHSGTADFEQYF TGTGCCAGCAGCCACAGTGGGACAGCAGATTTCGAGCAGTACTTC
- TRBJ1-4 - TRBV6-1 CASRGSDQSHEKLFF TGTGCCAGCAGGGGGTCGGACCAATCCCATGAAAAACTGTTTTTT
- TRBJ2-5 TRBD1 TRBV6-5 CASSYLGTGQETQYF TGTGCCAGCAGTTATCTCGGGACAGGCCAAGAGACCCAGTACTTC
once TRBJ2-7 - TRBV7-6 CASSLVGRTYEQYF TGTGCCAGCAGCTTAGTCGGAAGAACCTACGAGCAGTACTTC
once TRBJ1-1 - TRBV5-4 CASSYPTGYNEAFF TGTGCCAGCAGCTATCCGACAGGTTACAATGAAGCTTTCTTT
- TRBJ2-1 TRBD2 TRBV28 CASSLQREWNEQFF TGTGCCAGCAGTTTACAGCGGGAGTGGAATGAGCAGTTCTTC
- TRBJ2-5 TRBD2 TRBV27 CASHRTSGTFQETQYF TGTGCCAGCCACCGGACTAGCGGGACCTTCCAAGAGACCCAGTACTTC
- TRBJ2-7 TRBD1 TRBV20-1 CSALQGGEQYF TGCAGTGCACTACAGGGGGGCGAGCAGTACTTC
- TRBJ2-3 TRBD2 TRBV5-1 CASSSWGREGLDTQYF TGCGCCAGCAGCTCCTGGGGGCGGGAGGGCCTTGATACGCAGTATTTT
few TRBJ2-1 - TRBV7-8 CASSLAQGGKKQFF TGTGCCAGCAGCTTAGCGCAGGGCGGAAAAAAACAGTTCTTC
once TRBJ1-1 - TRBV9 CASSVGGEYTEAFF TGTGCCAGCAGCGTAGGAGGGGAATACACTGAAGCTTTCTTT
- TRBJ1-5 - TRBV2 CASSETRSNQPQHF TGTGCCAGCAGTGAGACACGGAGCAATCAGCCCCAGCATTTT
- TRBJ1-5 TRBD1 TRBV2 CASSDGTGGYQPQHF TGTGCCAGCAGTGATGGGACAGGGGGCTATCAGCCCCAGCATTTT
- TRBJ1-2 - TRBV5-1 CASSPANPMDGYTF TGCGCCAGCAGCCCGGCCAACCCAATGGATGGCTACACCTTC
- TRBJ2-5 - TRBV19 CASSSGADRQETQYF TGTGCCAGTAGCTCGGGGGCGGATCGACAAGAGACCCAGTACTTC
many TRBJ2-3 TRBD2 TRBV28 CASSPLGLAGATQYF TGTGCCAGCAGTCCACTGGGACTAGCGGGAGCTACGCAGTATTTT
- TRBJ2-7 - TRBV20-1 CSAPTSREQYF TGCAGTGCCCCCACCTCGCGGGAGCAGTACTTC
- TRBJ2-3 - TRBV19 CASSIYGGHASTDTQYF TGTGCCAGTAGTATCTACGGGGGGCACGCTAGCACAGATACGCAGTATTTT
- TRBJ1-1 - TRBV30 CAWGRVGLEAFF TGTGCCTGGGGGAGGGTAGGTCTTGAAGCTTTCTTT
- TRBJ1-2 TRBD1 TRBV28 CASSLYQGAHYGYTF TGTGCCAGCAGTTTATACCAGGGGGCGCATTATGGCTACACCTTC
- TRBJ1-1 - TRBV19 CASGLDRQNTEAFF TGTGCCAGTGGTCTCGACAGGCAGAACACTGAAGCTTTCTTT
- TRBJ2-5 - TRBV7-9 CASSRRGPVETQYF TGTGCCAGCAGCCGTAGGGGACCAGTGGAGACCCAGTACTTC
- TRBJ1-1 - TRBV2 CASSMDIRLNTEAFF TGTGCCAGCAGTATGGACATACGGCTGAACACTGAAGCTTTCTTT
- TRBJ2-1 - TRBV10-3 CAIRGQSSSYNEQFF TGTGCCATCAGGGGGCAATCTAGCTCCTACAATGAGCAGTTCTTC
- TRBJ2-5 - TRBV5-4 CASSLDRAEETQYF TGTGCCAGCAGCTTGGACAGGGCCGAAGAGACCCAGTACTTC
- TRBJ2-7 - TRBV27 CASRGDYSYEQYF TGTGCCAGCAGGGGGGATTACTCCTACGAGCAGTACTTC
- TRBJ2-3 TRBD2 TRBV30 CAWSSGLVTDTQYF TGTGCCTGGTCCAGTGGACTAGTCACAGATACGCAGTATTTT
- TRBJ2-5 TRBD2 TRBV2 CASSELSGRGETQYF TGTGCCAGCAGCGAGCTTAGCGGGAGGGGAGAGACCCAGTACTTC
- TRBJ2-7 TRBD2 TRBV11-2 CASSLDFSGTYEQYF TGTGCCAGCAGCTTAGATTTTAGCGGGACCTACGAGCAGTACTTC
few TRBJ1-1 - TRBV18 CASSAPQGRTEAFF TGTGCCAGCTCAGCCCCACAGGGACGTACTGAAGCTTTCTTT
- TRBJ1-1 - TRBV2 CASIPDLNTEAFF TGTGCCAGCATTCCAGATCTGAACACTGAAGCTTTCTTT
- TRBJ2-3 TRBD2 TRBV10-3 CAISLSGVGDTQYF TGTGCCATCAGTCTTAGCGGGGTCGGGGATACGCAGTATTTT
- TRBJ2-5 - TRBV11-2 CASSLDRRETQYF TGTGCCAGCAGCTTAGATCGACGGGAGACCCAGTACTTC
- TRBJ2-2 - TRBV28 CASTFAGELFF TGTGCCAGCACTTTTGCCGGGGAGCTGTTTTTT
- TRBJ2-7 TRBD1 TRBV28 CASSRQGVILEQYF TGTGCCAGCAGCCGACAGGGGGTTATCCTCGAGCAGTACTTC
- TRBJ2-1 - TRBV4-2 CASSQRLGSYNEQFF TGTGCCAGCAGCCAACGACTAGGATCCTACAATGAGCAGTTCTTC
few TRBJ2-4 TRBD1 TRBV2 CASSTILAGTGVWIQYF TGTGCCAGCAGTACGATTTTAGCCGGGACAGGGGTGTGGATTCAGTACTTC
- TRBJ2-1 TRBD1 TRBV2 CASRADRGPGNEQFF TGTGCCAGCAGGGCGGACAGGGGGCCAGGGAATGAGCAGTTCTTC
- TRBJ1-2 TRBD1 TRBV7-8 CASSRGQGRSNYGYTF TGTGCCAGCAGCCGGGGACAGGGCCGCTCTAACTATGGCTACACCTTC
- TRBJ2-1 - TRBV15 CATSRDTGLGRGNEQFF TGTGCCACCAGCAGAGATACGGGGTTGGGCAGGGGAAATGAGCAGTTCTTC
- TRBJ2-5 TRBD1 TRBV7-2 CASSHGPGTGQGETQYF TGTGCCAGCAGCCATGGACCAGGGACAGGCCAGGGAGAGACCCAGTACTTC
- TRBJ2-3 TRBD2 TRBV10-1 CASSGGLAGCTDTQYF TGCGCCAGCAGTGGGGGACTAGCGGGGTGCACAGATACGCAGTATTTT